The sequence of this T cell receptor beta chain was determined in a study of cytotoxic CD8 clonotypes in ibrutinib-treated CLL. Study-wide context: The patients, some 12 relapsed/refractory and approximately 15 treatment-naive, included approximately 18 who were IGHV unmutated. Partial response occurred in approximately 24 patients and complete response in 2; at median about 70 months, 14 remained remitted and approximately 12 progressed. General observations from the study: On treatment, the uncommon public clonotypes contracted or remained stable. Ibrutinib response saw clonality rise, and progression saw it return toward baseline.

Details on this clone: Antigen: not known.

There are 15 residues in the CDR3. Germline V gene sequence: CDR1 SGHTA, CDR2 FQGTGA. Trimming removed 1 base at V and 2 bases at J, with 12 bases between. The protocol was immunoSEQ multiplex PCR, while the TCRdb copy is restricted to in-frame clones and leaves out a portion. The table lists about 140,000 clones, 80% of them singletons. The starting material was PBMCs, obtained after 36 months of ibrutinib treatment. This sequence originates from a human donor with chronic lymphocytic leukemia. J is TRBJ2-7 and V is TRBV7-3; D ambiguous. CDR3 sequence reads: CASSLSRAATYEQYF. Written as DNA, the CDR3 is TGTGCCAGCAGCTTAAGCCGTGCCGCAACCTACGAGCAGTACTTC. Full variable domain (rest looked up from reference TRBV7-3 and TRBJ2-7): GAGVSQTPSNKVTEKGKYVELRCDPISGHTALYWYRQSLGQGPEFLIYFQGTGAADDSGLPNDRFFAVRPEGSVSTLKIQRTERGDSAVYLCASSLSRAATYEQYFGPGTRLTVT.